This entry features one TCR beta chain sequence. Its antigen is currently not known. The input lacks base qualities; no much larger clone sits a single base away. This entry comes from a study of shared clonotypes between healthy human individuals (dated by TCRdb to the early 2020s). The study in broad terms: The cohort included three men and a couple of women between 18 and 49 years of age. To increase sequencing depth and limit assay-specific biases, different laboratories used diverse techniques to prepare libraries and sequence TCR repertoires. The study deeply sequenced blood TCR repertoires of about 5 healthy adults to estimate repertoire size and the extent of clonotype sharing between individuals. Each donor's leukapheresis produced roughly between roughly 0.9 and 8.9 billion PBMCs. General conclusions and limits of the study: Sampling was restricted to blood, and TCR repertoires in tissue are likely to differ from TCR repertoires in blood. The small number of donors limited the genetic and exposure-history diversity represented. Pairwise subsampling indicated that sequencing depth was expected to affect the degree of clonotype sharing among donors.

The donors were healthy, HIV-negative adults who had no recently reported acute infections or vaccinations. All donors were Caucasian adults living in Nashville, Tennessee, USA. For unsorted samples, 70 million to 95 million PBMCs were counted, and genomic DNA was extracted using the QIAamp DNA Blood Mini kit. Blood was collected by leukapheresis, and PBMCs were isolated by Ficoll-Histopaque density gradient centrifugation and then cryopreserved in liquid nitrogen vapor phase. There are 16 amino acids in the CDR3, from cysteine to phenylalanine inclusive. Of the read, only the CDR3 DNA is kept; its 48 bases are in frame from base 1. Trimming takes 1 base from V and 2 bases from J, and the germline ends sit 13 bases apart. CDR1 and CDR2, per the germline V gene (reference sequence), are SEHNR and FQNEAQ. Using the deep immunoSEQ assay, TCR CDR3 regions were amplified from genomic DNA by multiplex PCR. Extracted genomic DNA from each cell subset was spread evenly across all wells of several immunoSEQ 96-well plates, with each plate serving as a replicate. For unsorted PBMC, each replicate PCR was loaded with roughly 330 ng genomic DNA, equivalent to approximately 33,000 T cell genomes. Ten immunoSEQ deep assay plates were used to sequence the unsorted PBMC genomic DNA. The purified libraries were quantified using a Qubit 3.0 fluorometer, sized with a Bioanalyzer 2100, and then quantified again using the KAPA Library Quantification kit. Each immunoSEQ 96-well plate was sequenced on its own single-read 150-cycle Illumina NextSeq 550 flow cell. The paper's data handling went like this. The immunoSEQ output contained only junctional sequences without quality scores, so filtering could not match that applied to full-length reads. Sequences were annotated with PyIR, a Python wrapper for IgBLAST v1.9, and V/J genes and CDR3 were assigned using IMGT germline references. Any read was removed if the V/J assignment was weak (E-value above 1e-6), the CDR3 was missing, or the read contained stop codons, out-of-frame junctions, or ambiguous translated residues. V3J clonotypes were defined as sequences sharing an identical inferred V gene, J gene, and CDR3 amino acid sequence. Percentage overlap between repertoires was computed as shared unique clonotypes divided by the size of the smaller repertoire. RTK rarefaction, the Chao1 estimator, and Recon v2.1 estimates of unobserved clonotypes were used to assess repertoire richness. Entries here come from immuneACCESS through TCRdb and include only in-frame sequences with V and J called. Some clones fail to appear in such tables; in the studies checked, an unresolved V gene covers under half of the shortfall, and the cause of the remainder is unknown. For V, J and clone size, that table is used; D and trimming come from the DNA. Within this sample are 450,000 to 500,000 clones, with almost 80% of them counted one time only. Around 11% of the sample lies in the top ten.

The sequence was obtained from a woman aged 40-49 years in good health. Some clones in this sample may be carry-over from other donors' samples. The sample comprised PBMCs. This sequence uses TRBV7-9 and TRBJ2-3; the D gene is perhaps TRBD2, from 6 matching bases. The CDR3 protein: CASSLGDREYTDTQYF. The bases read TGTGCCAGCAGCTTAGGAGATCGGGAGTACACAGATACGCAGTATTTT.